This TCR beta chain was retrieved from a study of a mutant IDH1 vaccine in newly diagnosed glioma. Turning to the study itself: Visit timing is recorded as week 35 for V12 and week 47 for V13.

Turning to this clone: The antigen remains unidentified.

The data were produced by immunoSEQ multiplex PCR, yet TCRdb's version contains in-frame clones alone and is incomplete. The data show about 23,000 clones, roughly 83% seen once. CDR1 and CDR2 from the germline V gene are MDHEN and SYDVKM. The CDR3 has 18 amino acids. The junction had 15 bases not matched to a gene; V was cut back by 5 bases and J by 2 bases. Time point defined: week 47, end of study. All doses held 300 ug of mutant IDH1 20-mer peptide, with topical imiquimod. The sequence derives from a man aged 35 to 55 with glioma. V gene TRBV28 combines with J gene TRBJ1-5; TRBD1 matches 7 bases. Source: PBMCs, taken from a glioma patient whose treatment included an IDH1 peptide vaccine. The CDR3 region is CASSPFSHRGVGNQPQHF. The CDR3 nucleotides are TGTGCCAGCAGTCCTTTTTCCCACAGGGGCGTTGGCAATCAGCCCCAGCATTTT.